The rows below give T cell receptor beta chains drawn from one sample of a study of T cells after yellow fever vaccination. TCRdb itself ran the 5' RACE reads through MiXCR, one entry per CDR3 protein. The sample shows over 200,000 distinct CDR3 sequences, more than 6.5% of them seen only once. The sample in question was CD4+ T cells sorted from PBMCs, obtained on the day of the yellow fever booster vaccination. These receptor sequences come from a man between 25 and 39 years old who received the YFV17D yellow fever vaccine. CDR3s leave out the opening cysteine and the closing phenylalanine or tryptophan. Some rows mark clone size as missing; the rest say once, few, many or name a class of expanded clone.

V gene,J gene,clone size,CDR3 protein
TRBV7-9,TRBJ2-2,many,ASSFEGGTTGELF
TRBV6-5,TRBJ2-7,few,ASSFEGAPYEQY
TRBV5-1,TRBJ2-1,many,ASSLEGQGRSDEQF
TRBV5-1,TRBJ2-7,few,ASSLQGFYEQY
TRBV29-1,TRBJ2-1,NA,SVVGTEQF
TRBV20-1,TRBJ1-2,NA,SARRGAGGYT
TRBV10-3,TRBJ2-7,NA,AISESKVGGYEQY
TRBV5-4,TRBJ2-6,few,ASSSGTSSGANVLT
TRBV25-1,TRBJ2-3,NA,AMGRGTDTQY
TRBV29-1,TRBJ2-5,few,SVEPTGGETQY
TRBV20-1,TRBJ2-1,few,SAHSSSGRIYNEQF
TRBV5-1,TRBJ1-2,NA,ASSLGGTFGYGYT
TRBV5-1,TRBJ2-1,many,ASSEGFNNEQF
TRBV12-3/TRBV12-4,TRBJ2-1,many,ASSLGRGRYHEQF
TRBV6-2/TRBV6-3,TRBJ2-2,few,ASSYPYVSSGRVTGELF
TRBV6-2/TRBV6-3,TRBJ2-3,many,ASSYWTGYSTDTQY
TRBV6-5,TRBJ1-2,few,ASSPGHRYGYT
TRBV5-4,TRBJ1-2,few,ASSLGGRSFGYT
TRBV5-1,TRBJ2-2,many,ASSLDLTSVTGELF
TRBV20-1,TRBJ2-3,many,SADWTSGTDTQY
TRBV11-2,TRBJ2-1,many,ASSQAGVEQF
TRBV7-2,TRBJ1-1,NA,ASSLRTENTEAF
TRBV7-6,TRBJ2-1,once,ASSLGGSGKDNEQF
TRBV4-2,TRBJ2-5,few,ASSQGTSGRARETQY
TRBV29-1,TRBJ2-1,many,SVEQLNEQF
TRBV20-1,TRBJ2-5,few,SLNRGGGETQY
TRBV7-9,TRBJ1-5,few,ASSIGRDQPQH
TRBV4-3,TRBJ2-7,many,ASSQDKGYEQY
TRBV19,TRBJ2-1,few,ARPLGGDPYNEQF
TRBV12-3/TRBV12-4,TRBJ2-1,many,ASVLGTNYNEQF
TRBV20-1,TRBJ2-3,NA,SALNFGSTDTQY
TRBV20-1,TRBJ1-5,NA,SAPRGTGGNQPQH
TRBV6-5,TRBJ2-7,NA,ASSSPESGKHEQY
TRBV10-3,TRBJ1-5,many,AISRSGQPQH
TRBV5-5,TRBJ1-2,many,ASSLTRGSYGYT
TRBV10-1,TRBJ2-5,few,ASSHDRTETQY
TRBV12-3/TRBV12-4,TRBJ2-1,few,ASSFMQGTYNEQF
TRBV12-3/TRBV12-4,TRBJ1-3,few,ASSLRGGSGNTIY
TRBV12-3/TRBV12-4,TRBJ2-5,many,ASSFHAGQETQY
TRBV20-1,TRBJ2-2,NA,SASEGGRVSGELF